Each of the 29 T cell receptor beta chains below was sequenced from the same sample in a study of tumour-infiltrating T cells in Burkitt lymphoma. The assay was immunoSEQ multiplex PCR, and TCRdb's table has in-frame clones only and misses some. The profile shows around 14,000 clones, 75% of them singletons. Sequencing was done on a sample of tumor tissue. Receptors originate from a human donor with diffuse large B-cell lymphoma.

The chain joins TRBV11-1 to TRBJ2-5, with 7 bases lining up with TRBD1. The CDR3 extends over 17 amino acids. The germline CDR1 and CDR2 sequences are SGHAT and FQDESV (reference sequence). J lost 0 bases, V lost 2 bases, and 9 bases had no gene match. The CDR3 region has the DNA TGTGCCAGCAGCTTATACTCCGGACAGGTGTACCAAGAGACCCAGTACTTC. Protein product: CASSLYSGQVYQETQYF. Full variable domain (rest looked up from reference TRBV11-1 and TRBJ2-5): EAEVAQSPRYKITEKSQAVAFWCDPISGHATLYWYRQILGQGPELLVQFQDESVVDDSQLPKDRFSAERLKGVDSTLKIQPAELGDSAMYLCASSLYSGQVYQETQYFGPGTRLLVL.

The count of this clone is one. V usage is TRBV28 and J usage is TRBJ2-7; 9 positions agree with TRBD1. This CDR3 has 18 residues. Germline CDR1 and CDR2: MDHEN and SYDVKM. After removal of 3 bases from V and 2 bases from J, the junction contained 14 bases not matched to a gene. The CDR3 sequence is CASSFLEPQGANPYEQYF. The CDR3 DNA follows: TGTGCCAGCAGTTTCCTAGAGCCACAGGGGGCCAACCCCTACGAGCAGTACTTC.

The chain has TRBV29-1 and TRBJ2-2; tentatively, D is TRBD1 (6 bases). CDR3 length: 15 amino acids. Trimming left V 3 bases short and J 5 bases short, with 16 bases between. Germline V CDR1 and CDR2: SQVTM, ANQGSEA. CDR3 sequence (DNA): TGCAGCGTTGAGCTCATAGCCCAGGGGACCGGGGAGCTGTTTTTT. It is translated as CSVELIAQGTGELFF.

The V gene is TRBV20-1, the J gene TRBJ1-4, with no clear D. Between the trimmed V and J ends, which lost 5 bases and 3 bases, there was a span of 1 base. CDR1 and CDR2 from the germline V gene are DFQATT and SNEGSKA (reference sequence). The CDR3 length is 10 residues. The CDR3 DNA reads TGCAGTGCTCCTAATGAAAAACTGTTTTTT. Residues: CSAPNEKLFF.

This clone was counted a single time. The chain carries TRBV27 and TRBJ1-2, with 9 nucleotides matching TRBD1. The germline gives CDR1 MNHEY, CDR2 SMNVEV (reference sequence). The length of the CDR3 is 15 residues. V lost 5 bases and J lost 4; bases outside the gene matches: 8. CDR3 amino acids: CASSLTGGRSYGYTF. The CDR3 nucleotides are TGTGCCAGCAGTCTCACAGGGGGCCGGAGCTATGGCTACACCTTC.

The V call is TRBV11-3, the J call TRBJ2-7; D remains ambiguous. CDR3 length equals 13 residues. Germline V gene data show CDR1 as SGHNT and CDR2 as YENEEA. Trimming took off 4 bases at V and 1 base at J, with 8 bases between the two ends. In DNA form, the CDR3 reads TGTGCCAGCAGCTCCAGAAATTCCTACGAGCAGTACTTC. It codes for CASSSRNSYEQYF.

This chain links TRBV6-5 with TRBJ2-7, with D maybe TRBD2 (6 bases). V was clipped by 2 bases and J by 5 bases, with 10 bases between them. The CDR3 loop spans 13 amino acids. Germline values: CDR1 MNHEY, CDR2 SVGAGI. The CDR3 region is CASSYASANEQYF. Written as DNA, the CDR3 is TGTGCCAGCAGTTACGCTAGCGCCAACGAGCAGTACTTC.

This chain joins TRBV5-6 and TRBJ2-1; no definite D call. Germline-derived CDR1 and CDR2 are SGHDT and YYEEEE. The CDR3 has 15 amino acids. V lost 1 base and J 3 bases, leaving 11 bases between the germline ends. The CDR3 region has the DNA TGTGCCAGCAGCTTGTTCAGCGCCAGCTACAATGAGCAGTTCTTC. Translated, it gives CASSLFSASYNEQFF.

The rearrangement links TRBV5-4 to TRBJ2-1, with 10 bases identical to TRBD2. The V gene's germline CDR1 is SGHNT and CDR2 YYREEE (reference sequence). The CDR3 has 14 amino acids. Trimming took 0 bases from V and 7 from J; bases not matched to a gene: 1. CDR3 loop: CASSLELAGNEQFF. DNA for the CDR3: TGTGCCAGCAGCTTGGAACTAGCGGGGAATGAGCAGTTCTTC.

This chain links TRBV9 with TRBJ1-2, with D unresolved. Trimming left V 0 bases short and J 3 bases short, with 9 bases between. The CDR3 extends over 14 amino acids. Germline assignment: CDR1 SGDLS and CDR2 YYNGEE. CDR3: CASSVGVWDYGYTF. CDR3 coding DNA: TGTGCCAGCAGCGTAGGGGTCTGGGACTATGGCTACACCTTC.

This clone was observed a single time. This rearrangement joins TRBV7-2 to TRBJ2-3; 10 nucleotides align to TRBD1. The junction had 3 bases not matched to a gene; V was cut back by 1 base and J by 5 bases. The CDR3 totals 15 residues. Germline V gene sequence: CDR1 SGHTA, CDR2 FQGNSA. CDR3 protein: CASSLGQGAVDTQYF. CDR3 coding DNA: TGTGCCAGCAGCTTAGGACAGGGGGCCGTAGATACGCAGTATTTT.

The rearrangement joins TRBV15 to TRBJ1-4; 9 bases match TRBD1. J was trimmed by 7 bases and V by 2 bases; bases with no gene match: 5. The CDR3 length is 15 residues. Germline V gives CDR1 LNHNV, CDR2 YYDKDF (reference sequence). The CDR3 is CATSRSLTGGEKLFF. As DNA, the CDR3 is TGTGCCACCAGCAGAAGTTTGACAGGGGGTGAAAAACTGTTTTTT.

CDR3 residues: CASSVEGSYEQYF. CDR3 DNA sequence: TGTGCCAGCAGCGTAGAGGGGTCCTACGAGCAGTACTTC. The chain is built from TRBV9 and TRBJ2-7, with a weak D call TRBD1 (5 bases). Germline V lookup: CDR1 SGDLS, CDR2 YYNGEE. Trimming cost V 0 bases and J 1 base, with 5 bases left between them. The CDR3 length is 13 residues.

The rearrangement joins TRBV30 to TRBJ2-6, with TRBD2 as a possible D gene (6 bases). CDR1 is GTSNPN, CDR2 SVGIG, per germline (reference sequence). CDR3 length: 14 amino acids. The germline V and J ends were trimmed by 5 bases and 0 bases, with 8 bases remaining between them. The CDR3 coding sequence is TGTGCCTGGGGAGGGTTCTCTGGGGCCAACGTCCTGACTTTC. Translating gives CAWGGFSGANVLTF.

The chain combines TRBV23-1 with TRBJ2-7, with 8 positions matching TRBD1. TRBV23-1 is flagged as an ORF with uncertain function. V lost 8 bases to trimming and J lost 6 bases; unmatched junction nucleotides: 9. The CDR3 has 13 residues. The DNA of the CDR3 is TGCGCCAGCGTGGCGGACAGGGACTTCGAGCAGTACTTC. Translated, it gives CASVADRDFEQYF.

The CDR3 DNA is TGTGCCAGCAGCGTAGCCCAGGGGGCCCTCAATGAAAAACTGTTTTTT. Protein sequence: CASSVAQGALNEKLFF. J is TRBJ1-4 and V is TRBV9; 8 bases are a match to TRBD1. Germline CDR1 is SGDLS and CDR2 is YYNGEE. The CDR3 length is 16 residues. J lost 5 bases, V lost 0 bases, and 6 bases had no gene match.

The table lists this clone with a count of one. The chain couples TRBV19 to TRBJ1-1, with no clear D. Trimming took off 7 bases at V and 0 bases at J, with 12 bases between the two ends. Per germline, CDR1 LNHDA and CDR2 SQIVND (reference sequence). CDR3 length equals 14 residues. The CDR3 here is CASNVGRMNTEAFF. CDR3 coding DNA: TGTGCCAGTAACGTAGGGAGGATGAACACTGAAGCTTTCTTT. Looking up the rest from reference TRBV19 and TRBJ1-1 gives the full variable domain: DGGITQSPKYLFRKEGQNVTLSCEQNLNHDAMYWYRQDPGQGLRLIYYSQIVNDFQKGDIAEGYSVSREKKESFPLTVTSAQKNPTAFYLCASNVGRMNTEAFFGQGTRLTVV.

The rearrangement links TRBV23-1 to TRBJ2-4, with D tentatively TRBD1 (6 bases). TRBV23-1 is given ORF status, its function remaining uncertain. V dropped 8 bases and J dropped 3 bases, with 14 bases sitting between them. CDR3 length equals 14 residues. The CDR3 loop is CASAPGQVKNIQYF. CDR3 sequence (DNA): TGCGCCAGCGCACCGGGACAAGTCAAAAACATTCAGTACTTC.

This clone appeared a few times. The chain joins TRBV10-2 to TRBJ2-3, with 10 bases matching TRBD2. The CDR3 contains 15 residues. Germline-derived CDR1 and CDR2 are WSHSY and SAAADI. The J segment lost 6 bases and the V segment lost 3 bases, leaving 6 bases of the junction unmatched. The CDR3 bases are TGCGCCAGCAGTGACCCAAGCGGGAGGGGGGATACGCAGTATTTT. This encodes CASSDPSGRGDTQYF.

The chain couples TRBV29-1 to TRBJ1-2; D uncertain. Trimming took 4 bases from V and 6 from J, leaving 12 bases between them. Germline V CDR1 and CDR2: SQVTM, ANQGSEA. CDR3 length: 12 amino acids. CDR3 nucleotide sequence: TGCAGCGTTGGTGGAAACAAAAATGGCTACACCTTC. Protein product: CSVGGNKNGYTF.

This clone was seen a few times. The chain carries TRBV6-6 and TRBJ1-1; TRBD1 aligns across 8 bases. The J segment lost 1 base and the V segment lost 6 bases, leaving 4 bases of the junction unmatched. Germline V gene lookup returns CDR1 MNHNY and CDR2 SVGAGI (reference sequence). CDR3 length: 14 residues. The CDR3 spells CASSYDRGNTEAFF. CDR3 nucleotides: TGTGCCAGCAGCTATGACAGGGGGAACACTGAAGCTTTCTTT.

The chain carries TRBV9 and TRBJ2-1, with D tentatively TRBD2 (6 bases). The CDR3 loop spans 18 amino acids. Deletions cut 3 bases from V and 0 bases from J, with 19 bases between. The germline V gene encodes CDR1 SGDLS and CDR2 YYNGEE. The CDR3 protein is CASSEPHRDSLSYNEQFF. The CDR3 nucleotides read TGTGCCAGCAGCGAACCTCACCGGGACTCCCTCTCCTACAATGAGCAGTTCTTC.

The genes are TRBV6-1 and TRBJ2-2; D is uncertain. The germline V gene has CDR1 MNHNS and CDR2 SASEGT. This CDR3 spans 15 amino acids. V was shortened by 2 bases and J by 7 bases, with 14 bases between the two germline ends. CDR3 bases: TGTGCCAGCAGTGAAATACGGTTATGGGGCGGGGAGCTGTTTTTT. Protein sequence: CASSEIRLWGGELFF.

The V gene is TRBV30, the J gene TRBJ1-4; TRBD1 aligns across 10 bases. Per the germline V gene, CDR1 is GTSNPN and CDR2 is SVGIG (reference sequence). CDR3 length: 13 residues. With 3 bases clipped from V and 8 bases from J, the junction kept 3 bases outside the gene matches. CDR3 loop: CAWRDRGEEKLFF. CDR3 DNA sequence: TGTGCCTGGAGGGACAGGGGGGAGGAAAAACTGTTTTTT.

This clone has a handful of counts. The rearrangement joins TRBV28 to TRBJ1-5; TRBD1 is a possible D gene (6 bases). V lost 3 bases and J lost 5, with 17 bases in between. Germline V gene lookup returns CDR1 MDHEN and CDR2 SYDVKM. The CDR3 loop spans 16 amino acids. The CDR3 region has the DNA TGTGCCAGCAGTTTCTGGAACAGGGTACGGTATCAGCCCCAGCATTTT. It yields the protein CASSFWNRVRYQPQHF.

V gene TRBV10-3 combines with J gene TRBJ1-3; D possibly corresponds to TRBD1 (5 bases). V was cut by 6 bases and J by 0 bases, with 12 bases left in between. Germline V CDR1 and CDR2: ENHRY, SYGVKD. The CDR3 consists of 15 residues. CDR3 nucleotide sequence: TGTGCCATCAGGGAGCAGGGTTCCTCTGGAAACACCATATATTTT. Translated, it gives CAIREQGSSGNTIYF.

This sequence joins TRBV30 and TRBJ1-1, with TRBD1 identical over 8 bases. Germline V gives CDR1 GTSNPN, CDR2 SVGIG (reference sequence). This CDR3 spans 15 amino acids. The J segment lost 6 bases and the V segment lost 2 bases, leaving 11 bases of the junction unmatched. CDR3 bases: TGTGCCTGGAGTCAATCGGACAGGGACGCCGCTGAAGCTTTCTTT. It specifies CAWSQSDRDAAEAFF.

CDR3: CASSRGLAGAEEQYF. The CDR3, as DNA: TGTGCCAGCAGTAGAGGACTAGCGGGAGCCGAGGAGCAGTACTTC. The chain carries TRBV6-1 and TRBJ2-7; 13 positions agree with TRBD2. V lost 5 bases and J lost 7; bases outside the gene matches: 8. CDR3 length: 15 amino acids. Germline lookup yields CDR1 MNHNS and CDR2 SASEGT.

This clone is categorized as medium-sized. V is TRBV9 and J is TRBJ2-3; 11 nucleotides line up with TRBD1. The V gene's germline CDR1 is SGDLS and CDR2 YYNGEE. The CDR3 has 16 residues. The V and J ends lost 3 bases and 5 bases, in that order; junction bases with no gene match: 8. The CDR3 here is CASSARTGGGKDTQYF. For the CDR3, the DNA is TGTGCCAGCAGCGCGAGGACAGGGGGCGGTAAAGATACGCAGTATTTT.